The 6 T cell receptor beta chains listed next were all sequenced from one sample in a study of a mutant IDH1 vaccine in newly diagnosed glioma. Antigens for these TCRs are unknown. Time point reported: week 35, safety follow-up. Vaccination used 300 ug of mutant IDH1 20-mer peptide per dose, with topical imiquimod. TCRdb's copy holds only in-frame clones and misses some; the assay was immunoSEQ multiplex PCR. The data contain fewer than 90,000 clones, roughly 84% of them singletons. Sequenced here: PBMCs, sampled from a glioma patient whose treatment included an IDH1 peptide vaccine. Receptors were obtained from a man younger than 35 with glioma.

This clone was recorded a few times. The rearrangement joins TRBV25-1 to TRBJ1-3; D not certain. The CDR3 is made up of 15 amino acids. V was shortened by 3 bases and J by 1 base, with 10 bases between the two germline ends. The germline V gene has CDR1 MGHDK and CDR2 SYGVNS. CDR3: CASSDVGISGNTIYF. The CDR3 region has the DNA TGTGCCAGCAGTGATGTGGGGATATCTGGAAACACCATATATTTT.

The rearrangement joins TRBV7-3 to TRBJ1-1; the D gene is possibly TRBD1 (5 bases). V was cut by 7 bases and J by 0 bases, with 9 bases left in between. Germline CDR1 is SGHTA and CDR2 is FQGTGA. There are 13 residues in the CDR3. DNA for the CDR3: TGTGCCAGCAAGACAGAAATGAACACTGAAGCTTTCTTT. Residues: CASKTEMNTEAFF.

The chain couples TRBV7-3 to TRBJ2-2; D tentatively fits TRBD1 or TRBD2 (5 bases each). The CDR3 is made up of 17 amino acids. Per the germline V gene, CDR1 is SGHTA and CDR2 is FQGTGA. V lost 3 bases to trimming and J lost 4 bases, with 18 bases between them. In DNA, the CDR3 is TGTGCCAGCAGCTTTGGGACCCAGGGTGCGGCCACCGGGGAGCTGTTTTTT. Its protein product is CASSFGTQGAATGELFF.

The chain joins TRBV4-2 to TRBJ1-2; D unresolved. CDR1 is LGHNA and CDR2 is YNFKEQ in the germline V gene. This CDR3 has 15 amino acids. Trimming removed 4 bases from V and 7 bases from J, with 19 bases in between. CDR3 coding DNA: TGTGCCAGCAGCCCACAAAGTTACCAGAATGGTGGCTACACCTTC. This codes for CASSPQSYQNGGYTF.

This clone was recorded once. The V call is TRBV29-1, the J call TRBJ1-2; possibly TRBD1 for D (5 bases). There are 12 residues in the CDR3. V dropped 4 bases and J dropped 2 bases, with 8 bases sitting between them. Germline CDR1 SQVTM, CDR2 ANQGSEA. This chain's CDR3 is CSVVGGNYGYTF. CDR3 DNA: TGCAGCGTTGTGGGGGGGAACTATGGCTACACCTTC.

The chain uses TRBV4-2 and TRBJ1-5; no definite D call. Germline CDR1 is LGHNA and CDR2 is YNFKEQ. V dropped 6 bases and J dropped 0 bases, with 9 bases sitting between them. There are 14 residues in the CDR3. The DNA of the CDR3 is TGTGCCAGCAGGGGTACTGATAGCAATCAGCCCCAGCATTTT. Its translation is CASRGTDSNQPQHF.